What follows are 23 T cell receptor beta chains derived from one specimen sequenced in a study of blood T cell repertoires in COVID-19. Repertoires were generated with immunoSEQ multiplex PCR, while TCRdb's copy carries only in-frame clones and drops some. The sample holds about 68,000 clones, around 86% seen once. The sequencing sample was made of peripheral blood. These receptors were taken from a woman in her fifties or sixties with acute or convalescent COVID-19.

The V and J genes are TRBV18 and TRBJ2-7, with D perhaps matching TRBD1 (5 bases). The CDR3 sequence is 13 residues long. V gave up 4 bases and J gave up 0 bases, with 7 bases separating them. Germline CDR1 and CDR2: KGHSH and LQKENI. The CDR3 loop is CASSQGLSYEQYF. The CDR3 DNA reads TGTGCCAGCTCACAGGGGCTCTCCTACGAGCAGTACTTC.

The rearrangement uses TRBV5-8 and TRBJ1-2; maybe TRBD1 (5 bases). CDR3 size: 13 residues. Germline V CDR1 and CDR2: SGHTS, YDEGEE. V gave up 0 bases and J gave up 8 bases, with 11 bases separating them. CDR3 bases: TGTGCCAGCAGCTTGGCCAGGGTGCCCGGCTACACCTTC. Residues: CASSLARVPGYTF.

CDR3 loop: CASSLAASGRAPETQYF. DNA of the CDR3: TGCGCCAGCAGCTTGGCCGCTAGCGGGAGGGCCCCAGAGACCCAGTACTTC. The chain uses TRBV5-1 and TRBJ2-5; 12 bases align to TRBD2. The CDR3 spans 17 residues. Germline CDR1 is SGHRS and CDR2 is YFSETQ. J was trimmed by 4 bases and V by 0 bases; bases with no gene match: 7. Filled out from reference TRBV5-1 and TRBJ2-5, the complete variable domain reads KAGVTQTPRYLIKTRGQQVTLSCSPISGHRSVSWYQQTPGQGLQFLFEYFSETQRNKGNFPGRFSGRQFSNSRSEMNVSTLELGDSALYLCASSLAASGRAPETQYFGPGTRLLVL.

The genes are TRBV7-6 and TRBJ2-3; 12 nucleotides align to TRBD2. V was clipped by 6 bases and J by 5 bases; unmatched bases: 6. Germline values: CDR1 SGHVS, CDR2 FNYEAQ. This CDR3 region has 15 residues. The CDR3 nucleotides read TGTGCCAGCAGACCTAGCGGGGGGGCCGAAGATACGCAGTATTTT. Amino acids: CASRPSGGAEDTQYF.

The J gene is TRBJ1-2, the V gene TRBV6-5; 7 nucleotides match TRBD1. Germline CDR1 MNHEY, CDR2 SVGAGI. The trim removed 3 bases at V and 1 base at J, leaving 8 bases unmatched. The CDR3 has 16 amino acids. CDR3 nucleotide sequence: TGTGCCAGCAGTTATACGTTCGGGACAGATAACTATGGCTACACCTTC. It yields the protein CASSYTFGTDNYGYTF.

This clone was counted once. V usage is TRBV7-2 and J usage is TRBJ2-7, with D tentatively TRBD1 (6 bases). The CDR3 is 14 amino acids. Germline V gives CDR1 SGHTA, CDR2 FQGNSA. The V end lost 3 bases, the J end lost 7 bases, and 16 bases lay between the germline ends. The CDR3 loop is CASSLGRGVWEQYF. In DNA, the CDR3 is TGTGCCAGCAGCTTGGGCAGGGGTGTGTGGGAGCAGTACTTC.

The rearrangement joins TRBV28 to TRBJ2-7; 8 nucleotides match TRBD1. Germline V CDR1 and CDR2: MDHEN, SYDVKM. CDR3 length: 17 amino acids. The junction had 13 bases not matched to a gene; V was cut back by 5 bases and J by 1 base. For the CDR3, the DNA is TGTGCCAGCAGTCCCACCCTTGGACAGGGACCTTCCTACGAGCAGTACTTC. Protein sequence: CASSPTLGQGPSYEQYF.

The rearrangement joins TRBV18 to TRBJ2-4; the D gene is possibly TRBD1 (6 bases). CDR1 and CDR2 from the germline V gene are KGHSH and LQKENI. Trimming stripped 3 bases from V and 9 bases from J, with 21 bases between. The CDR3 sequence is 16 residues long. The CDR3 loop reads CASSPRSQGSVSIQYF. CDR3 nucleotides: TGTGCCAGCTCACCTCGATCCCAGGGGTCGGTGAGCATTCAGTACTTC. Full variable domain (remainder filled in from reference TRBV18 and TRBJ2-4): NAGVMQNPRHLVRRRGQEARLRCSPMKGHSHVYWYRQLPEEGLKFMVYLQKENIIDESGMPKERFSAEFPKEGPSILRIQQVVRGDSAAYFCASSPRSQGSVSIQYFGAGTRLSVL.

J is TRBJ1-2 and V is TRBV19; no firm D call. With 4 bases removed from V and 3 bases from J, the gap between germline ends came to 6 bases. Germline CDR1 is LNHDA and CDR2 is SQIVND (reference sequence). The CDR3 contains 12 residues. The CDR3 sequence: CASSTVDYGYTF. CDR3 coding DNA: TGTGCCAGTAGTACGGTCGACTATGGCTACACCTTC.

The chain combines TRBV30 with TRBJ1-3; D unresolved. Germline lookup yields CDR1 GTSNPN and CDR2 SVGIG (reference sequence). Trimming stripped 2 bases from V and 3 bases from J, with 11 bases between. The CDR3 extends over 14 amino acids. The CDR3 sequence: CAWSLGGGGNTIYF. The DNA for the CDR3 is TGTGCCTGGAGTCTCGGAGGCGGTGGAAACACCATATATTTT.

The chain joins TRBV15 to TRBJ1-2; D gene unclear. Deletions cut 0 bases from V and 7 bases from J, with 15 bases between. This CDR3 region has 15 residues. Germline assignment: CDR1 LNHNV and CDR2 YYDKDF (reference sequence). In DNA form, the CDR3 reads TGTGCCACCAGCAGAGATCGGAGAGGGTTAGGTGGCTACACCTTC. Encoded protein: CATSRDRRGLGGYTF.

This clone was picked up one time. The CDR3 loop reads CASSPFGTGAPGGGNTIYF. The CDR3 DNA is TGTGCCAGCTCACCATTCGGGACCGGGGCGCCCGGGGGTGGAAACACCATATATTTT. The chain joins TRBV18 to TRBJ1-3; perhaps TRBD1 as D (5 bases). Germline-derived CDR1 and CDR2 are KGHSH and LQKENI. The CDR3 loop spans 19 amino acids. V was shortened by 2 bases and J by 3 bases, with 23 bases between the two germline ends.

As to this clone: A read error may produce the germline difference seen at one junction end. The chain links TRBV18 to TRBJ1-6; the match to TRBD1 covers 11 bases. The CDR3 loop spans 15 amino acids. The germline V gene encodes CDR1 KGHSH and CDR2 LQKENI. CDR3 bases: TGTGCCAGCTCGAAAGGACAGGGGGCTAATTTACCCCTCCACTTT. It codes for CASSKGQGANLPLHF.

This clone was recorded only once. The V call is TRBV27, the J call TRBJ2-1; 8 bases fit TRBD2. With V trimmed by 8 bases and J by 2 bases, 5 bases remained unmatched. Germline V CDR1 and CDR2: MNHEY, SMNVEV (reference sequence). CDR3 size: 14 residues. The CDR3 region is CASSRGAPYNEQFF. CDR3 nucleotide sequence: TGTGCCAGCTCGCGGGGGGCCCCCTACAATGAGCAGTTCTTC.

The rearrangement joins TRBV24-1 to TRBJ1-1, with D possibly TRBD1 on 5 matching bases. Trimming stripped 5 bases from V and 10 bases from J, with 10 bases between. Germline CDR1 KGHDR, CDR2 SFDVKD. CDR3 size: 11 residues. The CDR3 DNA is TGTGCCACCAGTGTAGGGGTCAGAGCTTTCTTT. Translated: CATSVGVRAFF.

This chain uses TRBV18 with TRBJ2-6; maybe TRBD1 (5 bases). V dropped 6 bases and J dropped 1 base, with 19 bases sitting between them. The germline gives CDR1 KGHSH, CDR2 LQKENI. The CDR3 is made up of 18 amino acids. The CDR3, as DNA: TGTGCCAGCTCTCCCATGTTGGCAGGGCAATCTGGGGCCAACGTCCTGACTTTC. Its translation is CASSPMLAGQSGANVLTF.

The chain employs TRBV5-4 and TRBJ1-2; 7 bases fit TRBD1. The CDR3 spans 14 residues. V lost 6 bases to trimming and J lost 2 bases; unmatched junction nucleotides: 7. Germline loops: CDR1 SGHNT, CDR2 YYREEE (reference sequence). The CDR3 DNA reads as TGTGCCAGCAACATACAGGGGCAAAACTATGGCTACACCTTC. Translated, it gives CASNIQGQNYGYTF.

This chain uses TRBV28 with TRBJ1-2; 9 bases line up with TRBD1. Germline trimming cut 6 bases from V and 0 bases from J; bases unmatched to any gene: 5. Germline V gene lookup returns CDR1 MDHEN and CDR2 SYDVKM. CDR3 length: 15 residues. The CDR3 is CASSIQGAPNYGYTF. The CDR3 bases are TGTGCCAGCAGCATACAGGGGGCTCCTAACTATGGCTACACCTTC.

The chain has TRBV6-5 and TRBJ2-7; TRBD1 agrees at 8 bases. The CDR3 runs to 15 residues. The ends lost 4 bases at V and 4 bases at J; junction bases unmatched: 9. Germline CDR1 and CDR2: MNHEY and SVGAGI. The CDR3 DNA reads as TGTGCCAGCAGTTCAGCAGGGGGCGTTGGGTACGAGCAGTACTTC. Encoded protein: CASSSAGGVGYEQYF.

The J gene is TRBJ2-7, the V gene TRBV5-3; D may be TRBD2 (6 bases). TRBV5-3 belongs to the ORF category, with a function that is uncertain. With 1 base removed from V and 0 bases from J, the gap between germline ends came to 17 bases. The CDR3 consists of 17 residues. DNA of the CDR3: TGTGCCAGAAGCTTGTCCTTGGACTACCTAAGCTCCTACGAGCAGTACTTC. Amino acid sequence: CARSLSLDYLSSYEQYF.

The rearrangement uses TRBV18 and TRBJ1-4; 10 nucleotides line up with TRBD1. This CDR3 is 16 amino acids long. V was pared by 1 base and J by 10 bases, with 9 bases of the junction left unmatched. CDR1 is KGHSH, CDR2 LQKENI, per germline. The CDR3 loop reads CASSPQRDRGLGKLFF. Here the CDR3 DNA reads TGTGCCAGCTCACCACAAAGGGACAGGGGCTTGGGAAAACTGTTTTTT.

This rearrangement joins TRBV9 to TRBJ1-3; D gene ambiguous. The CDR3 is made up of 16 amino acids. Trimming shortened V by 3 bases and J by 3 bases, and 16 bases separated the two germline ends. Looked up from germline, CDR1 is SGDLS and CDR2 is YYNGEE. The CDR3 DNA sequence: TGTGCCAGCAGCGCGTTCGGGGTTGGTTATGGAAACACCATATATTTT. Amino acid sequence: CASSAFGVGYGNTIYF.

This clone appeared once. CDR3 residues: CASSEVAGGNDEQFF. The CDR3 region has the DNA TGTGCCAGCAGTGAAGTAGCGGGGGGCAACGATGAGCAGTTCTTC. The chain recombines TRBV2 with TRBJ2-1, with 10 bases that match TRBD2. The germline CDR1 and CDR2 sequences are SNHLY and FYNNEI. The ends lost 1 base at V and 8 bases at J; junction bases unmatched: 5. This CDR3 spans 15 amino acids.